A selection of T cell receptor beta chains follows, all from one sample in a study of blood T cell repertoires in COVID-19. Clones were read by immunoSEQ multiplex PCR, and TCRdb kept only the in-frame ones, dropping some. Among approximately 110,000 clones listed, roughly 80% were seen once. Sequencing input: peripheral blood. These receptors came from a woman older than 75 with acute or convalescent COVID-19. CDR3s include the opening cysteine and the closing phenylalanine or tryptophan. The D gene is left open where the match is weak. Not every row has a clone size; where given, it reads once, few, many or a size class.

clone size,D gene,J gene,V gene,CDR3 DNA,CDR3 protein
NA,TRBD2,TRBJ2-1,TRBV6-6,TGTGCCAGCAGTGCTCCGGGACTATCAGTTCAGGGGCAGTTCTTC,CASSAPGLSVQGQFF
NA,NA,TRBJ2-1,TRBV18,TGTGCCAGCTCCTGGGGACGGGAGATGGATGAGCAGTTCTTC,CASSWGREMDEQFF
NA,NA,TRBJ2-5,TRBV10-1,TGCGCCAGCAGTGAGACGTCAGGGTGGCGAAATACCCAGTACTTC,CASSETSGWRNTQYF
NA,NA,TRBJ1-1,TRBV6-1,TGTGCCAGCAGTGAAGCCTACACTGAAGCTTTCTTT,CASSEAYTEAFF
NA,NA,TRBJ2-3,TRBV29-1,TGCAGCGTTGACTCCGGCACAGATACGCAGTATTTT,CSVDSGTDTQYF
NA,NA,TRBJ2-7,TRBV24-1,TGTGCCACCAGTGACACACAGGCCTACGAGCAGTACTTC,CATSDTQAYEQYF
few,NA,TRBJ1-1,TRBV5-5,TGTGCCAGCAGCCCCGGGACTTTAGCAATGGAAGCTTTCTTT,CASSPGTLAMEAFF
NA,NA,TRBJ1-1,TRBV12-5,TGTGCTAGTGGTTCCGGGACACTTTTATTCACTGAAGCTTTCTTT,CASGSGTLLFTEAFF
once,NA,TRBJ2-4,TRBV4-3,TGCGCCAGCAGCCAAGAGGGCGGGGAGGAAAACATTCAGTACTTC,CASSQEGGEENIQYF
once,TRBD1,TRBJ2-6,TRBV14,TGTGCCAGCAGCCAAGGACAGGGGGCGGCCGGGGCCAACGTCCTGACTTTC,CASSQGQGAAGANVLTF
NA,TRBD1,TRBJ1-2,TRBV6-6,TGTGCCAGCAGTTACCAACAGGGGAGAGCCTATGGCTACACCTTC,CASSYQQGRAYGYTF
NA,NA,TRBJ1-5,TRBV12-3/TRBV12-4,TGTGCCAGCAGTTTCTGGGCTCAGCCCCAGCATTTT,CASSFWAQPQHF
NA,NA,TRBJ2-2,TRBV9,TGTGCCAGCAGCGCCGCAGGGAACACCGGGGAGCTGTTTTTT,CASSAAGNTGELFF
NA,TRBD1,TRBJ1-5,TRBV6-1,TGTGCCAGCAGTGAAATTGGGACAGTCAATCAGCCCCAGCATTTT,CASSEIGTVNQPQHF
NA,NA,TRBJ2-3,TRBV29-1,TGCAGCGTTGAAGTCGGGACTGGCACAGATACGCAGTATTTT,CSVEVGTGTDTQYF
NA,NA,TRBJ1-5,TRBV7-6,TGTGCCAGCAGCTTATACCGTGGCTCTGATCAGCCCCAGCATTTT,CASSLYRGSDQPQHF
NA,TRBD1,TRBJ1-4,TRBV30,TGTGCCTGGAGTTCGGTTAGACAGGGCAATGAAAAACTGTTTTTT,CAWSSVRQGNEKLFF
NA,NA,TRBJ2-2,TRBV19,TGTGCCAGTACCAATTTCCTTCGGGGGGCGCATACCGGGGAGCTGTTTTTT,CASTNFLRGAHTGELFF